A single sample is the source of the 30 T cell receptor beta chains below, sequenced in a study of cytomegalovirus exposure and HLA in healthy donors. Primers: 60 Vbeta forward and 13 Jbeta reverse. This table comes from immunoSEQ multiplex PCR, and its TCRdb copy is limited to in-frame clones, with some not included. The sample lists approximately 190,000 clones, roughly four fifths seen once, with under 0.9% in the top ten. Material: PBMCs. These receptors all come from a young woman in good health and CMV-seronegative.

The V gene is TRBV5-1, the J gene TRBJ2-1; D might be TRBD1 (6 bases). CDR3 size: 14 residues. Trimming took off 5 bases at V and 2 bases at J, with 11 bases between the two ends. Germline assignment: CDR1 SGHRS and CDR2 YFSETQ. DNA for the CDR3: TGCGCCAGCAGTAGCAGGGGTGCCTACAATGAGCAGTTCTTC. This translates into CASSSRGAYNEQFF.

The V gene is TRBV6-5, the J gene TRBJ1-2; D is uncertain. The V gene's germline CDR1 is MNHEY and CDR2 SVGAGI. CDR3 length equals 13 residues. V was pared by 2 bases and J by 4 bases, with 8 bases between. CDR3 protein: CASSYDNLYGYTF. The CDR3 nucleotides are TGTGCCAGCAGTTACGACAACCTCTATGGCTACACCTTC.

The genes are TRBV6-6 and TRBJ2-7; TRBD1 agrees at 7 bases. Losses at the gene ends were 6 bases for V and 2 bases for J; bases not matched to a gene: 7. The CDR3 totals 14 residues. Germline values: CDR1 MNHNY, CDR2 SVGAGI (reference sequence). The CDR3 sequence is CASSIRDRTYEQYF. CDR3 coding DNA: TGTGCCAGCAGCATCCGGGACAGAACCTACGAGCAGTACTTC.

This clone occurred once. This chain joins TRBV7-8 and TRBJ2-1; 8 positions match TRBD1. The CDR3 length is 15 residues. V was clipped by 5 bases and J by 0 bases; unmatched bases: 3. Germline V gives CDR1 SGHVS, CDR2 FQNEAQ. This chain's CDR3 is CASSRTGPSYNEQFF. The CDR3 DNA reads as TGTGCCAGCAGCAGGACAGGGCCCTCCTACAATGAGCAGTTCTTC.

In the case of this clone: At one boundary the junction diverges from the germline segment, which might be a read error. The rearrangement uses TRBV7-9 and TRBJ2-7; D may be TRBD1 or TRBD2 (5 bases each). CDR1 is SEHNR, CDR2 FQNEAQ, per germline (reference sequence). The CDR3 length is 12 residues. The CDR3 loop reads CSSSLLGVEQYF. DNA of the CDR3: TGTTCCAGCAGCTTACTAGGGGTCGAGCAGTACTTC.

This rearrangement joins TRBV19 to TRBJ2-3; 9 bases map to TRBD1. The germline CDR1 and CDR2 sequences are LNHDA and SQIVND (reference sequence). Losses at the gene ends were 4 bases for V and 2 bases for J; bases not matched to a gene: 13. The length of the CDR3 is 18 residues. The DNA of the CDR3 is TGTGCCAGTAGTAAGGGGACAGGGCGACCGAGACCCACAGATACGCAGTATTTT. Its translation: CASSKGTGRPRPTDTQYF.

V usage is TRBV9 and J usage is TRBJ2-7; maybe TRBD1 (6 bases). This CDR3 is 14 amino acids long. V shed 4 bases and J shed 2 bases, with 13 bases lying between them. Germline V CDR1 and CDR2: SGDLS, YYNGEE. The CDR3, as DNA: TGTGCCAGCAGCCTCGAGGGGGAAACCTACGAGCAGTACTTC. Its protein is CASSLEGETYEQYF.

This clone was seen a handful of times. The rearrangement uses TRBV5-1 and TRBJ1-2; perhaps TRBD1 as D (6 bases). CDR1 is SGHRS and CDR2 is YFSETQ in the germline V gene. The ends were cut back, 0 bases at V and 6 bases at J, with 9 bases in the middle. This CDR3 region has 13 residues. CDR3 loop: CASSLGQGNGYTF. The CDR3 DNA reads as TGCGCCAGCAGCTTGGGGCAGGGGAATGGCTACACCTTC.

CDR3 sequence reads: CASRPQGGWGYTF. The DNA for the CDR3 is TGTGCCAGCAGACCCCAAGGGGGTTGGGGCTACACCTTC. The V and J genes are TRBV6-5 and TRBJ1-2, with D possibly TRBD1 on 6 matching bases. Germline CDR1 is MNHEY and CDR2 is SVGAGI. The CDR3 length is 13 residues. Trimming left V 6 bases short and J 8 bases short, with 16 bases between.

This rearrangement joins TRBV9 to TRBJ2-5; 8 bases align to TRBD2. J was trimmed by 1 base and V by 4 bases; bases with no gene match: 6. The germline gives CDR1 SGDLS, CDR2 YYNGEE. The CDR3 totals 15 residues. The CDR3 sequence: CASSPRTSSQETQYF. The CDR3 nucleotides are TGTGCCAGCAGCCCGCGGACTAGCAGCCAAGAGACCCAGTACTTC. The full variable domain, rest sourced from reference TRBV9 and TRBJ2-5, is DSGVTQTPKHLITATGQRVTLRCSPRSGDLSVYWYQQSLDQGLQFLIQYYNGEERAKGNILERFSAQQFPDLHSELNLSSLELGDSALYFCASSPRTSSQETQYFGPGTRLLVL.

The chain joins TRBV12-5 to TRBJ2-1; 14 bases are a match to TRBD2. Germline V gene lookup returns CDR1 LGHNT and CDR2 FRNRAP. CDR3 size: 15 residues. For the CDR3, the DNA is TGTGCCTCGGGACTAGCGGGAGTCTCCTACAATGAGCAGTTCTTC. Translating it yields CASGLAGVSYNEQFF.

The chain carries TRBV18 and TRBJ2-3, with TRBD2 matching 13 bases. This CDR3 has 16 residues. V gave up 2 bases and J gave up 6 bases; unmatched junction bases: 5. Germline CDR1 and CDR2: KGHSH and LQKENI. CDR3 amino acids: CASSPGLAGDADTQYF. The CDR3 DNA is TGTGCCAGCTCACCAGGACTAGCGGGAGATGCGGATACGCAGTATTTT.

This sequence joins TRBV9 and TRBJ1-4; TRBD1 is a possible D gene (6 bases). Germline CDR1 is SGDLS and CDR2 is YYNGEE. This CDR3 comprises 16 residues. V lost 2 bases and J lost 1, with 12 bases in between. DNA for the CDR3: TGTGCCAGCAGCGTTACGACAGGAAGAACTAATGAAAAACTGTTTTTT. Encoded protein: CASSVTTGRTNEKLFF.

DNA for the CDR3: TGTGCCAGCAGTGAACGGAGCGTTATCACAGATACGCAGTATTTT. It translates to CASSERSVITDTQYF. This chain connects TRBV6-1 to TRBJ2-3; D gene unclear. CDR3 length: 15 amino acids. V gave up 2 bases and J gave up 2 bases, with 11 bases separating them. CDR1 is MNHNS and CDR2 is SASEGT in the germline V gene.

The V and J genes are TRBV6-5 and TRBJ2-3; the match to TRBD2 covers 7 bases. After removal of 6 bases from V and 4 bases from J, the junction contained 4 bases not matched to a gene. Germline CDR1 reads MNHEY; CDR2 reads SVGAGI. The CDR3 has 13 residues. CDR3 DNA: TGTGCCAGCAGGGGCGGGAGCTCAGATACGCAGTATTTT. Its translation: CASRGGSSDTQYF.

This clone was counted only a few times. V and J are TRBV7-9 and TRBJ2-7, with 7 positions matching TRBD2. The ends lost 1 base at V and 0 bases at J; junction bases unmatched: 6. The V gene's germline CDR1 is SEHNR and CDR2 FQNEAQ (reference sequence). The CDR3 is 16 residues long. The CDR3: CASSLVPAGDSYEQYF. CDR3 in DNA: TGTGCCAGCAGCTTAGTCCCCGCGGGGGACTCCTACGAGCAGTACTTC.

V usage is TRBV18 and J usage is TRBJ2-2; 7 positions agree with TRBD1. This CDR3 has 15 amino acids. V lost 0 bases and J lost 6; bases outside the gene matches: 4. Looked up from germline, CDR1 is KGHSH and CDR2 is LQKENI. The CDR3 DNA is TGTGCCAGCTCACCACCGTATCAGGGGGCCGGGGAGCTGTTTTTT. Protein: CASSPPYQGAGELFF.

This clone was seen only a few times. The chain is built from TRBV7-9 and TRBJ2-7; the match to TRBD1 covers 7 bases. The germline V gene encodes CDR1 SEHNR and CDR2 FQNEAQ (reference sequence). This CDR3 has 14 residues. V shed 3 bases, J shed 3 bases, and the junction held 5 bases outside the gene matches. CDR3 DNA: TGTGCCAGCAGCTTCCGGGACAGCAACTACGAGCAGTACTTC. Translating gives CASSFRDSNYEQYF.

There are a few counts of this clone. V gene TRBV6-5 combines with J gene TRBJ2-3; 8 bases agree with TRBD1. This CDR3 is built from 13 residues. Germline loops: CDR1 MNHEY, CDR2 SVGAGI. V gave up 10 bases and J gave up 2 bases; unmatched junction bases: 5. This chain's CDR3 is CATRTGITDTQYF. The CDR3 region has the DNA TGTGCCACCAGGACAGGGATCACAGATACGCAGTATTTT.

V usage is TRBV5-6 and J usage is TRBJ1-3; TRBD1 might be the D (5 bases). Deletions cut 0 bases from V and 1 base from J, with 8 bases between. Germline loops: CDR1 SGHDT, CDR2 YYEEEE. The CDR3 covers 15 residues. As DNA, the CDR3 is TGTGCCAGCAGCTTGGACAGACAGTCTGGAAACACCATATATTTT. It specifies CASSLDRQSGNTIYF.

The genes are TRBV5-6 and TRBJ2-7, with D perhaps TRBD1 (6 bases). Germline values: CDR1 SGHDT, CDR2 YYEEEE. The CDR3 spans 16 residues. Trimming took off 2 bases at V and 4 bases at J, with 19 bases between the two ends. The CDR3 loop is CASSLQGQKSLYEQYF. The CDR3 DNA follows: TGTGCCAGCAGCTTACAGGGTCAGAAATCATTATACGAGCAGTACTTC.

The CDR3 DNA reads as TGCAGCGTTGGCGGGGTACCCTTATCTAATATACCCCAGCATTTT. Amino acids: CSVGGVPLSNIPQHF. The rearrangement uses TRBV29-1 and TRBJ1-5; no definite D call. From germline, CDR1 is SQVTM and CDR2 ANQGSEA. V dropped 4 bases and J dropped 10 bases, with 23 bases sitting between them. The CDR3 is made up of 15 amino acids.

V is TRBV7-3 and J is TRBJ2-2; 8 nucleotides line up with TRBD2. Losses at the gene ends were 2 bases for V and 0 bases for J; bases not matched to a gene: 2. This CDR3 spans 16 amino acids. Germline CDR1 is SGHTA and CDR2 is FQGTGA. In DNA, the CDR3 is TGTGCCAGCAGCTTAGCGGGAGGCGCGAACACCGGGGAGCTGTTTTTT. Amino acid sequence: CASSLAGGANTGELFF.

This CDR3 reads CASSLDGLPGNEQFF. The CDR3 DNA reads as TGTGCCAGCAGCTTAGATGGACTACCTGGGAATGAGCAGTTCTTC. The gene calls are TRBV11-2 and TRBJ2-1, with D maybe TRBD2 (6 bases). The CDR3 is 15 residues long. V was trimmed by 0 bases and J by 7 bases, leaving 13 bases between them. The germline CDR1 and CDR2 sequences are SGHAT and FQNNGV.

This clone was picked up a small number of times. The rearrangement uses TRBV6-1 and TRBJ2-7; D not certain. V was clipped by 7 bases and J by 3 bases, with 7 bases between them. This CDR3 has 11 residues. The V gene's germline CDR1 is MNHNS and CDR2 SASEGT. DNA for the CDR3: TGTGCCAGCAATCTTCTCTACGAGCAGTACTTC. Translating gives CASNLLYEQYF.

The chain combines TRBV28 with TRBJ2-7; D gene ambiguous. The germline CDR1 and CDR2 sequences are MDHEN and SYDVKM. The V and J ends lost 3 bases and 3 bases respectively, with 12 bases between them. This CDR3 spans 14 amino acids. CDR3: CASSFSRKSYEQYF. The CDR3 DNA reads TGTGCCAGCAGTTTTTCCAGGAAAAGCTACGAGCAGTACTTC.

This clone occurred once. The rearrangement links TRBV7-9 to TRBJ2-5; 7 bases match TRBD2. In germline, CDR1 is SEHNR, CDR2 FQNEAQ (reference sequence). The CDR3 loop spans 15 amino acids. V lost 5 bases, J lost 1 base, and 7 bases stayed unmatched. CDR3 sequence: CASSRAGITQETQYF. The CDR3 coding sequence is TGTGCCAGCAGCCGAGCGGGGATTACCCAAGAGACCCAGTACTTC.

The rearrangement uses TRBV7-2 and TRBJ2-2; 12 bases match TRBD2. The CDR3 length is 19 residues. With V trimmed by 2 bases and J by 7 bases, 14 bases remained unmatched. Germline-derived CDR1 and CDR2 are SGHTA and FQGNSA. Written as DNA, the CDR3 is TGTGCCAGCAGCTTATGGTTGGGGCTAGCGGGAGGGCCTGGCGGGGAGCTGTTTTTT. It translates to CASSLWLGLAGGPGGELFF.

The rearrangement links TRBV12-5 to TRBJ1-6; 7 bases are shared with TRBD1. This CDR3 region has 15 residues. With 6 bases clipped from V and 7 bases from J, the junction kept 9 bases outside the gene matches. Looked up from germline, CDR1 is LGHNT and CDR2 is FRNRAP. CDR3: CASGSGTALNSPLHF. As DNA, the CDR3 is TGTGCTAGTGGATCTGGGACAGCGCTGAATTCACCCCTCCACTTT.

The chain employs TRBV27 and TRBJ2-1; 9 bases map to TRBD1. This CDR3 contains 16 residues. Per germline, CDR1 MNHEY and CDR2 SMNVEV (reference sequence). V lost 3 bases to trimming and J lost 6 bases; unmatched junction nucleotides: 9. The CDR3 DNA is TGTGCCAGCAGTTTCCGAATACAGGGGGCCGGCAATGAGCAGTTCTTC. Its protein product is CASSFRIQGAGNEQFF.